This entry lists 32 T cell receptor beta chains sequenced from one sample in a study of blood T cell repertoires in COVID-19. Measured with immunoSEQ multiplex PCR; TCRdb has only the in-frame clones, and not every one. This sample has more than 120,000 clones; approximately 88% occur once, and the top ten carry more than 25%. Specimen: peripheral blood. These receptors were taken from a human donor in a cohort sampled during active COVID-19.

The chain employs TRBV2 and TRBJ2-7; 7 nucleotides line up with TRBD1. The CDR3 totals 14 residues. V lost 5 bases, J lost 4 bases, and 8 bases stayed unmatched. The V gene's germline CDR1 is SNHLY and CDR2 FYNNEI. The CDR3 region has the DNA TGTGCCAGCAGTTTGGACAGGTCAATTTACGAGCAGTACTTC. Translating gives CASSLDRSIYEQYF.

J is TRBJ1-6 and V is TRBV7-9, with D unresolved. The CDR3 is 14 amino acids. In germline, CDR1 is SEHNR, CDR2 FQNEAQ (reference sequence). Trimming took 2 bases from V and 9 from J, leaving 11 bases between them. The CDR3 here is CASSLRDISSPLHF. The DNA of the CDR3 is TGTGCCAGCAGCTTAAGAGACATTTCTTCACCCCTCCACTTT.

The chain joins TRBV7-3 to TRBJ2-3; no clear D. CDR3 length: 13 amino acids. CDR1 and CDR2 (germline): SGHTA, FQGTGA. Trimming stripped 5 bases from V and 4 bases from J, with 10 bases between. The CDR3 loop reads CASSPGPADTQYF. The CDR3 bases are TGTGCCAGCAGCCCCGGTCCCGCAGATACGCAGTATTTT. Based on the CDR3 plus reference TRBV7-3 and TRBJ2-3, the full variable domain is GAGVSQTPSNKVTEKGKYVELRCDPISGHTALYWYRQSLGQGPEFLIYFQGTGAADDSGLPNDRFFAVRPEGSVSTLKIQRTERGDSAVYLCASSPGPADTQYFGPGTRLTVL.

V is TRBV11-3 and J is TRBJ2-1; D perhaps matches TRBD1 (5 bases). V was clipped by 5 bases and J by 0 bases, with 11 bases between them. CDR1 SGHNT and CDR2 YENEEA come from the germline V gene. The CDR3 length is 15 residues. CDR3 bases: TGTGCCAGCAGCCTCAGGGTTGGCTCCTACAATGAGCAGTTCTTC. Translation gives CASSLRVGSYNEQFF.

The V and J genes are TRBV7-9 and TRBJ2-1; 12 nucleotides agree with TRBD1. V dropped 3 bases and J dropped 5; count of bases not matched to a gene: 8. The CDR3 is made up of 17 amino acids. Germline loops: CDR1 SEHNR, CDR2 FQNEAQ (reference sequence). CDR3 sequence (DNA): TGTGCCAGCAGCTTCCTTATGGGACAGGGGGCACACAATGAGCAGTTCTTC. Translated, it gives CASSFLMGQGAHNEQFF.

CDR3 coding DNA: TGCGCCAGCAGCCAAGTGGCAGGGGTTCCCAATCAGCCCCAGCATTTT. Translation gives CASSQVAGVPNQPQHF. This chain links TRBV4-1 with TRBJ1-5, with TRBD1 as a possible D gene (6 bases). V gave up 1 base and J gave up 3 bases, with 13 bases separating them. Germline V gene lookup returns CDR1 MGHRA and CDR2 YSYEKL. The CDR3 sequence is 16 residues long.

The V and J genes are TRBV9 and TRBJ1-2; a weak D match, TRBD1 (5 bases). V was shortened by 4 bases and J by 6 bases, with 16 bases between the two germline ends. Germline values: CDR1 SGDLS, CDR2 YYNGEE. The CDR3 is 14 residues long. The CDR3 loop reads CASSTQVGVDGYTF. In nucleotides, the CDR3 is TGTGCCAGCAGCACCCAGGTAGGGGTTGATGGCTACACCTTC.

V gene TRBV7-3 combines with J gene TRBJ2-1; a possible D gene is TRBD1 (6 bases). Trimming pared 0 bases from V and 7 bases from J, leaving 13 bases between. Germline CDR1 and CDR2: SGHTA and FQGTGA. The CDR3 contains 15 residues. CDR3: CASSLTSSTGNEQFF. CDR3 DNA: TGTGCCAGCAGCTTAACGAGTTCCACAGGGAATGAGCAGTTCTTC.

The count of this clone is one. The same CDR3 is also encoded by other DNA sequences in this sample. The chain has TRBV5-1 and TRBJ2-3, with D possibly TRBD2 on 5 matching bases. The V end was cut by 0 bases, the J end by 6 bases, with 5 bases between. The CDR3 length is 12 residues. The germline gives CDR1 SGHRS, CDR2 YFSETQ. CDR3 loop: CASSLAGDTQYF. CDR3 nucleotides: TGCGCCAGCAGCTTGGCGGGGGATACGCAGTATTTT. The full variable domain, its missing parts supplied by reference TRBV5-1 and TRBJ2-3, is KAGVTQTPRYLIKTRGQQVTLSCSPISGHRSVSWYQQTPGQGLQFLFEYFSETQRNKGNFPGRFSGRQFSNSRSEMNVSTLELGDSALYLCASSLAGDTQYFGPGTRLTVL.

The CDR3 bases are TGCAGTGCTCCGCTAGGAAGGTGGCAGTTCTTC. It codes for CSAPLGRWQFF. The V and J genes are TRBV20-1 and TRBJ2-1; D remains unclear. CDR1 and CDR2 from the germline V gene are DFQATT and SNEGSKA (reference sequence). The CDR3 runs to 11 residues. The ends were cut back, 5 bases at V and 12 bases at J, with 14 bases in the middle.

The rearrangement uses TRBV7-9 and TRBJ2-5; TRBD1 matches 9 bases. This CDR3 spans 14 amino acids. CDR1 and CDR2 from the germline V gene are SEHNR and FQNEAQ (reference sequence). V dropped 5 bases and J dropped 5; count of bases not matched to a gene: 6. CDR3 protein: CASSKTGGHETQYF. CDR3 nucleotides: TGTGCCAGCAGCAAAACAGGGGGCCATGAGACCCAGTACTTC.

The rearrangement uses TRBV29-1 and TRBJ1-2; 7 bases line up with TRBD1. V shed 7 bases, J shed 10 bases, and the junction held 12 bases outside the gene matches. CDR3 size: 12 residues. Germline assignment: CDR1 SQVTM and CDR2 ANQGSEA. The CDR3 DNA sequence: TGCAGCGCCGAAACGGGACAGTGGACCTACACCTTC. It encodes CSAETGQWTYTF.

In its sample, this clone was seen once. The chain recombines TRBV6-5 with TRBJ1-1; D not certain. CDR1 and CDR2 (germline): MNHEY, SVGAGI. The CDR3 totals 14 residues. Trimming shortened V by 8 bases and J by 0 bases, and 13 bases separated the two germline ends. CDR3 protein: CASFLGGLNTEAFF. As DNA, the CDR3 is TGTGCCAGCTTCCTCGGAGGGTTGAACACTGAAGCTTTCTTT.

V is TRBV27 and J is TRBJ2-2; a possible D gene is TRBD1 (6 bases). In germline, CDR1 is MNHEY, CDR2 SMNVEV (reference sequence). Between the trimmed V and J ends, which lost 6 bases and 6 bases, there was a span of 14 bases. The CDR3 is made up of 14 amino acids. The CDR3: CASSPTTGSGELFF. CDR3 coding DNA: TGTGCCAGCAGCCCCACCACAGGGTCCGGGGAGCTGTTTTTT.

The J gene is TRBJ1-4, the V gene TRBV2, with 7 bases aligning to TRBD1. CDR1 is SNHLY, CDR2 FYNNEI, per germline. V lost 6 bases to trimming and J lost 14 bases; unmatched junction nucleotides: 6. The CDR3 spans 11 residues. In nucleotides, the CDR3 is TGTGCCAGCAGCGATCTACAGGGGCTGTTTTTT. It is translated as CASSDLQGLFF.

The rearrangement uses TRBV6-2 or TRBV6-3 and TRBJ1-5; D remains unclear. V was pared by 6 bases and J by 0 bases, with 12 bases between. There are 15 residues in the CDR3. CDR1 is MNHEY, CDR2 SVGEGT, per germline. The CDR3 protein is CASSPAGNSNQPQHF. The CDR3 nucleotides read TGTGCCAGCAGCCCCGCGGGGAATAGCAATCAGCCCCAGCATTTT.

This rearrangement joins TRBV3-1 (or the pseudogene TRBV3-2) to TRBJ1-2; no firm D call. The germline V gene encodes CDR1 LGHDT and CDR2 YNNKEL (reference sequence). V was clipped by 4 bases and J by 0 bases, with 18 bases between them. The CDR3 is made up of 17 amino acids. For the CDR3, the DNA is TGTGCCAGCAGCCTTTACGTAGTTGCAGGTTCTAACTATGGCTACACCTTC. It translates to CASSLYVVAGSNYGYTF.

The rearrangement uses TRBV10-3 and TRBJ1-5, with D maybe TRBD1 (5 bases). The CDR3 is made up of 15 amino acids. The V end was cut by 0 bases, the J end by 0 bases, with 6 bases between. Looked up from germline, CDR1 is ENHRY and CDR2 is SYGVKD. CDR3 loop: CAISESGDSNQPQHF. CDR3 bases: TGTGCCATCAGTGAGTCAGGGGATAGCAATCAGCCCCAGCATTTT.

The rearrangement links TRBV5-8 to TRBJ2-7, with 10 positions matching TRBD1. From germline, CDR1 is SGHTS and CDR2 YDEGEE. J was trimmed by 6 bases and V by 4 bases; bases with no gene match: 16. The CDR3 contains 17 residues. CDR3 DNA: TGTGCCAGCAGCACGGACGCCGCCGGGACAGGGGTCCGCGAGCAGTACTTC. Translation: CASSTDAAGTGVREQYF. Drawing the rest from reference TRBV5-8 and TRBJ2-7, the complete variable domain is EAGVTQSPTHLIKTRGQQATLRCSPISGHTSVYWYQQALGLGLQFLLWYDEGEERNRGNFPPRFSGRQFPNYSSELNVNALELEDSALYLCASSTDAAGTGVREQYFGPGTRLTVT.

V usage is TRBV5-1 and J usage is TRBJ1-1; 9 bases line up with TRBD1. Germline values: CDR1 SGHRS, CDR2 YFSETQ. The trim removed 4 bases at V and 3 bases at J, leaving 7 bases unmatched. The CDR3 covers 15 residues. In DNA form, the CDR3 reads TGCGCCAGCAGCCTGGGGGACAGGGAGTACACTGAAGCTTTCTTT. Translating gives CASSLGDREYTEAFF.

This clone has just one count. V gene TRBV3-1 (or the pseudogene TRBV3-2) combines with J gene TRBJ2-5; 10 nucleotides line up with TRBD2. J lost 2 bases, V lost 0 bases, and 6 bases had no gene match. CDR3 length equals 17 residues. Looked up from germline, CDR1 is LGHDT and CDR2 is YNNKEL (reference sequence). The CDR3 DNA reads TGTGCCAGCAGCCAAGATTGGGAGCGGGGGGGTCAAGAGACCCAGTACTTC. Its translation: CASSQDWERGGQETQYF.

The chain carries TRBV2 and TRBJ1-2; 11 bases match TRBD1. The CDR3 covers 15 residues. With 6 bases clipped from V and 7 bases from J, the junction kept 10 bases outside the gene matches. Per the germline V gene, CDR1 is SNHLY and CDR2 is FYNNEI. CDR3 sequence: CASRQGQGVYSGYTF. The CDR3, as DNA: TGTGCCAGCAGACAGGGACAGGGGGTATACAGTGGCTACACCTTC.

The rearrangement links TRBV4-1 to TRBJ2-7, with 12 bases fitting TRBD1. From germline, CDR1 is MGHRA and CDR2 YSYEKL. This CDR3 has 15 amino acids. J was trimmed by 5 bases and V by 4 bases; bases with no gene match: 6. CDR3 region: CASSLRDRGLHEQYF. The CDR3 DNA follows: TGCGCCAGCAGCCTCCGGGACAGGGGGCTCCACGAGCAGTACTTC.

This chain links TRBV28 with TRBJ1-5; D is perhaps TRBD1 (6 bases). The CDR3 has 16 amino acids. V gave up 5 bases and J gave up 0 bases, with 14 bases separating them. Germline CDR1 and CDR2: MDHEN and SYDVKM. The CDR3 loop reads CASSGSDSISNQPQHF. For the CDR3, the DNA is TGTGCCAGCAGTGGGTCGGACAGCATTAGCAATCAGCCCCAGCATTTT.

The J gene is TRBJ1-6, the V gene TRBV5-1; a weak D match, TRBD1 (6 bases). Germline CDR1 SGHRS, CDR2 YFSETQ. Trimming left V 0 bases short and J 9 bases short, with 16 bases between. CDR3 length equals 16 residues. CDR3 in DNA: TGCGCCAGCAGCTTGGGTTGGGGGCGATGGGGTTCACCCCTCCACTTT. It codes for CASSLGWGRWGSPLHF.

The genes are TRBV4-3 and TRBJ2-4; D remains ambiguous. Germline V lookup: CDR1 LGHNA, CDR2 YSLEER. V gave up 0 bases and J gave up 3 bases, with 12 bases separating them. The CDR3 contains 16 residues. The DNA of the CDR3 is TGCGCCAGCAGCCAAGATTCCGGAGCTCTCAAAAACATTCAGTACTTC. It specifies CASSQDSGALKNIQYF.

This chain joins TRBV5-5 and TRBJ1-5, with D maybe TRBD1 (5 bases). The V gene lost 3 bases and the J gene lost 2 bases, with 9 bases spanning the gap. Per germline, CDR1 SGHKS and CDR2 YYEKEE (reference sequence). The CDR3 consists of 14 residues. The CDR3 here is CASSSGWGNQPQHF. The CDR3 coding sequence is TGTGCCAGCAGCTCAGGGTGGGGCAATCAGCCCCAGCATTTT.

The V and J genes are TRBV19 and TRBJ1-5; 7 nucleotides line up with TRBD1. Germline V gene sequence: CDR1 LNHDA, CDR2 SQIVND (reference sequence). Trimming took 5 bases from V and 0 from J; bases not matched to a gene: 7. This CDR3 region has 16 residues. In DNA, the CDR3 is TGTGCCAGTAGTGCACGGACAGGATTTAGCAATCAGCCCCAGCATTTT. It encodes CASSARTGFSNQPQHF.

To note about this clone: Other DNA sequences of this sample code for an identical CDR3. The CDR3 loop is CASSVVGSSYNEQFF. The CDR3 DNA sequence: TGTGCCAGCAGCGTAGTGGGCAGTTCGTACAATGAGCAGTTCTTC. This chain connects TRBV9 to TRBJ2-1; no definite D call. CDR1 SGDLS and CDR2 YYNGEE come from the germline V gene. Trimming removed 0 bases at V and 4 bases at J, with 11 bases between. The length of the CDR3 is 15 residues.

J is TRBJ1-2 and V is TRBV27, with D unresolved. Germline loops: CDR1 MNHEY, CDR2 SMNVEV (reference sequence). V lost 1 base and J lost 2, with 8 bases in between. The CDR3 sequence is 14 residues long. The CDR3 loop reads CASSLWAGNYGYTF. The CDR3 DNA reads as TGTGCCAGCAGTTTATGGGCAGGAAACTATGGCTACACCTTC.

The gene calls are TRBV7-9 and TRBJ1-6; 9 bases fit TRBD1. This CDR3 is built from 15 residues. Germline V gene lookup returns CDR1 SEHNR and CDR2 FQNEAQ (reference sequence). With 5 bases clipped from V and 7 bases from J, the junction kept 6 bases outside the gene matches. CDR3 loop: CASSKQGAENSPLHF. The CDR3 bases are TGTGCCAGCAGCAAACAGGGGGCTGAGAATTCACCCCTCCACTTT.

The chain couples TRBV9 to TRBJ2-1, with TRBD2 matching over 8 bases. The germline CDR1 and CDR2 sequences are SGDLS and YYNGEE. The CDR3 covers 17 residues. The ends lost 1 base at V and 2 bases at J; junction bases unmatched: 8. The CDR3 DNA reads as TGTGCCAGCAGCGTAAGGGTAGGTAGCGGGGCCTACAATGAGCAGTTCTTC. Its translation: CASSVRVGSGAYNEQFF.